In its sample, the clone carrying this T cell receptor beta chain was seen many times. The antigen is unknown. CD45RO/CCR7/CD25/CD127/CD95/CD27 sorting isolated CD4+ naive, central memory, regulatory and stem cell-like memory cells. The record originates from a study of beta chain features in type 1 diabetes. Points from the study as a whole: Naive, central memory and Treg TCRB repertoires appeared more alike in patients than in healthy donors. TCRB CDR3s from Type 1 diabetes patients were moderately but significantly shorter in all four CD4+ subsets.

Expressed TCRB transcripts were sequenced because the isolated RNA had all been reverse transcribed beforehand. Repertoires were generated with immunoSEQ multiplex PCR, while TCRdb's copy carries only in-frame clones and drops some. The sample records 550,000 to 850,000 clones, roughly 13% being singletons. The ends were cut back, 10 bases at V and 5 bases at J, with 4 bases in the middle. This CDR3 contains 9 residues. The receptor's source is a man aged 18-30 years with type 1 diabetes. What was sequenced was naive CD4+ T cells from blood. This chain connects TRBV23-1 to TRBJ2-3; no definite D call. TRBV23-1 is reported as an ORF; its role is uncertain. The CDR3 reads CATRDTQYF. The DNA of the CDR3 is TGCGCCACTCGAGATACGCAGTATTTT.